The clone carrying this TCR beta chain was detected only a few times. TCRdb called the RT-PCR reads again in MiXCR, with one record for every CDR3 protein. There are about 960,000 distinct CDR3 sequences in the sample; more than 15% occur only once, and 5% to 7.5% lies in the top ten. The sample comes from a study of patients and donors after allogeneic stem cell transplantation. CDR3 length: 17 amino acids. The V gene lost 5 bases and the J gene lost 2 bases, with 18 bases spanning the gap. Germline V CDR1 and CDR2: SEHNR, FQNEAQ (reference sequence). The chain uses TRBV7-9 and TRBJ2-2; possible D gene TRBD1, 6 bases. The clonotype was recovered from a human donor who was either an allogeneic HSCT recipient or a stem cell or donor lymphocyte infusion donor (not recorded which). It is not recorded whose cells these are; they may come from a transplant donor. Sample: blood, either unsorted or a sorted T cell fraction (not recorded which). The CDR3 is CASSNVQGSVNTGELFF. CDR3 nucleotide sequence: TGTGCCAGCAGCAATGTACAGGGATCAGTAAACACCGGGGAGCTGTTTTTT.